This T cell receptor (beta chain) comes out of a study of Graves' ophthalmopathy and Graves' hyperthyroidism. The V and J ends lost 1 base and 2 bases respectively, with 8 bases between them. The CDR3 runs to 14 residues. Germline-derived CDR1 and CDR2 are SGHTA and FQGNSA. Study conclusions and caveats: The model reached 70% to 71% sensitivity and about 73% specificity for predicting ophthalmopathy progression. Among expanded thyroid clonotypes above 0.001 frequency, most also occurred in blood.

RNA transcripts served as template for amplifying TCR beta CDR3 sequences. Second-round multiplex PCR came after a first-round RT-PCR that employed HTBI primers. TCRdb called the multiplex PCR reads again in MiXCR, with one record for every CDR3 protein. The table records a few hundred thousand distinct CDR3 sequences, 15% of them present only once. This clonotype came up many times. The antigen is undetermined. Hyperthyroidism was considered stable when no ophthalmopathy appeared within 18 months of follow-up. The clonotype comes from a woman aged 18-29 years with stable Graves' hyperthyroidism. The chain combines TRBV7-2 with TRBJ2-5; D call uncertain. The sample consisted of peripheral blood. DNA for the CDR3: TGTGCCAGCAGCTTAGTCGCAGTACAAGAGACCCAGTACTTC. Amino acid sequence: CASSLVAVQETQYF.